This T cell receptor beta chain is drawn from a study of T-cell reconstitution after alpha-beta-depleted transplantation in children. Study findings and constraints: High day-60 TCRbeta diversity in some patients came from surviving recipient T cells and thymic progenitors. Reports say that about two months after transplant, the alpha-beta T cells came out of several hundred graft clones that had expanded.

This CDR3 contains 15 residues. V was pared by 4 bases and J by 2 bases, with 3 bases of the junction left unmatched. The germline gives CDR1 MGHRA, CDR2 YSYEKL. Using unique molecular identifiers, the investigators prepared the TCRbeta library. TCRdb recomputed calls from the PCR reads with MiXCR, one row per CDR3 protein. This sample yields roughly 100,000 distinct CDR3 sequences, of which 6% to 9% are seen a single time; roughly 15% belongs to the top ten. This clonotype has a count of ten or more. Its cognate antigen is unknown. The V gene is TRBV4-1, the J gene TRBJ2-1, with 9 bases matching TRBD2. Sample: PBMCs, taken before TCRalphabeta/CD19-depleted stem cell transplant. This receptor was taken from a boy aged 2 to 9 with acute lymphoblastic leukemia, due to receive a stem cell transplant. In DNA, the CDR3 is TGCGCCAGCAGCCTGGAGCGGGGGGCCTACAATGAGCAGTTCTTC. This sequence encodes CASSLERGAYNEQFF.